The 17 T cell receptor beta chains below were found in one sample sequenced in a study of CD8 T cells in ankylosing spondylitis. Their antigen targets remain unknown. General study points: Several highly homologous variants made up a TCR beta motif, and this motif appeared characteristic of ankylosing spondylitis blood.

TCRdb re-called the 5' RACE reads through MiXCR, storing one row per CDR3 protein. The sample lists 800,000 to 900,000 distinct CDR3 sequences, over 9.5% occurring once. The sequenced material came from blood, either unsorted or a sorted T cell fraction (not recorded which). The receptors derive from a male donor with ankylosing spondylitis.

V and J are TRBV29-1 and TRBJ1-2; D is perhaps TRBD1 (6 bases). V lost 7 bases to trimming and J lost 6 bases, with 15 bases between them. This CDR3 spans 12 amino acids. Germline V gene sequence: CDR1 SQVTM, CDR2 ANQGSEA. CDR3 bases: TGCAGCGCGGGGGGGGGGCCCAATGGCTACACCTTC. Translated, it gives CSAGGGPNGYTF.

This clonotype has only a few counts. The chain employs TRBV12-3 or TRBV12-4 and TRBJ2-7; D tentatively fits TRBD1 or TRBD2 (6 bases each). This CDR3 comprises 13 residues. V was cut by 0 bases and J by 6 bases, with 9 bases left in between. The CDR3 DNA reads TGTGCCAGCAGTTTAGCTAGGGGGGCCGAGCAGTACTTC. This translates into CASSLARGAEQYF.

CDR3 in DNA: TGTGCCAGCAGTGATCCGTTCGAGACCCAGTACTTC. Translating it yields CASSDPFETQYF. This chain uses TRBV6-1 with TRBJ2-5; D unresolved. Trimming took 3 bases from V and 5 from J, leaving 7 bases between them. This CDR3 comprises 12 residues. CDR1 and CDR2 from the germline V gene are MNHNS and SASEGT.

This clonotype was recorded a few times. The chain uses TRBV6-1 and TRBJ1-1; D might be TRBD1 (6 bases). The V and J ends lost 5 bases and 3 bases respectively, with 16 bases between them. The germline CDR1 and CDR2 sequences are MNHNS and SASEGT. The CDR3 extends over 15 amino acids. The CDR3 spells CASSPFDRKYTEAFF. In nucleotides, the CDR3 is TGTGCCAGCAGTCCTTTCGACAGGAAGTACACTGAAGCTTTCTTT.

The V gene is TRBV5-6, the J gene TRBJ1-2, with D perhaps matching TRBD1 (6 bases). The CDR3 is made up of 14 amino acids. CDR1 and CDR2 (germline): SGHDT, YYEEEE. V lost 5 bases and J 2 bases, leaving 13 bases between the germline ends. The CDR3 spells CASRRDTDNYGYTF. The DNA of the CDR3 is TGTGCCAGCAGGCGGGACACGGACAACTATGGCTACACCTTC.

V and J are TRBV4-3 and TRBJ2-7; D not resolved. Trimming stripped 1 base from V and 2 bases from J, with 12 bases between. Looked up from germline, CDR1 is LGHNA and CDR2 is YSLEER. CDR3 length: 15 residues. As DNA, the CDR3 is TGCGCCAGCAGCCAAGTGGAAGGGAAGACCTACGAGCAGTACTTC. Amino acids: CASSQVEGKTYEQYF.

The V call is TRBV20-1, the J call TRBJ1-5, with TRBD1 as a possible D gene (5 bases). The CDR3 runs 10 residues. Trimming left V 6 bases short and J 11 bases short, with 11 bases between. CDR1 is DFQATT and CDR2 is SNEGSKA in the germline V gene (reference sequence). In nucleotides, the CDR3 is TGCAGTGCGGCCCGGGGGGCCCAGCATTTT. Its protein is CSAARGAQHF.

This clonotype was observed a handful of times. The chain recombines TRBV20-1 with TRBJ2-7, with D tentatively TRBD1 (6 bases). The V and J ends lost 5 bases and 0 bases respectively, with 17 bases between them. The CDR3 has 15 residues. CDR1 and CDR2 from the germline V gene are DFQATT and SNEGSKA (reference sequence). DNA for the CDR3: TGCAGTGCTCTACCCACAGGGATTGGCTCCTACGAGCAGTACTTC. This translates into CSALPTGIGSYEQYF.

A few counts support this clonotype. The J gene is TRBJ2-5, the V gene TRBV5-1; 7 bases match TRBD1. J gave up 5 bases and V 0 bases, and 7 bases lay outside the gene matches. CDR3 size: 15 residues. The germline V gene has CDR1 SGHRS and CDR2 YFSETQ. CDR3 DNA sequence: TGCGCCAGCAGCTTGGACGACAGGGTAGGGGAGACCCAGTACTTC. Protein: CASSLDDRVGETQYF.

This clonotype was detected many times. The chain employs TRBV29-1 and TRBJ2-7; perhaps TRBD1 as D (6 bases). The germline V gene has CDR1 SQVTM and CDR2 ANQGSEA. The CDR3 is 13 amino acids. The germline V and J ends were trimmed by 4 bases and 5 bases, with 15 bases remaining between them. The CDR3 DNA reads as TGCAGCGTTGGGGGGCAGGGGTTTGACGAGCAGTACTTC. This codes for CSVGGQGFDEQYF.

J is TRBJ2-7 and V is TRBV7-9; a possible D gene is TRBD1 (6 bases). The V end was cut by 5 bases, the J end by 2 bases, with 13 bases between. CDR1 SEHNR and CDR2 FQNEAQ come from the germline V gene (reference sequence). This CDR3 region has 14 residues. This chain's CDR3 is CASSNRDNPYEQYF. The CDR3 DNA reads as TGTGCCAGCAGCAACCGGGACAACCCCTACGAGCAGTACTTC.

The chain couples TRBV27 to TRBJ2-5, with a weak D call TRBD2 (6 bases). CDR3 size: 14 residues. V shed 6 bases and J shed 5 bases, with 16 bases lying between them. CDR1 is MNHEY and CDR2 is SMNVEV in the germline V gene (reference sequence). This chain's CDR3 is CASSRRLGGETQYF. As DNA, the CDR3 is TGTGCCAGCAGCCGGCGACTTGGAGGGGAGACCCAGTACTTC.

This clonotype occurred a few times. CDR3 nucleotide sequence: TGCAGTGCCATAAGGTTAGCAGCCAGTTCCTACAATGAGCAGTTCTTC. It codes for CSAIRLAASSYNEQFF. The chain uses TRBV20-1 and TRBJ2-1; D unresolved. This CDR3 has 16 residues. The germline V gene has CDR1 DFQATT and CDR2 SNEGSKA (reference sequence). The V end was cut by 6 bases, the J end by 1 base, with 19 bases between.

In this sample, this clonotype turned up a few times. V is TRBV20-1 and J is TRBJ2-7, with unresolved D. The CDR3 length is 12 residues. V was trimmed by 3 bases and J by 8 bases, leaving 14 bases between them. Germline loops: CDR1 DFQATT, CDR2 SNEGSKA (reference sequence). The CDR3 here is CSASPDRFKQYF. The CDR3 DNA sequence: TGCAGTGCTAGCCCCGACCGATTCAAGCAGTACTTC.

The chain employs TRBV5-6 and TRBJ1-2; D might be TRBD1 (6 bases). From germline, CDR1 is SGHDT and CDR2 YYEEEE. The CDR3 sequence is 14 residues long. The V end lost 7 bases, the J end lost 4 bases, and 17 bases lay between the germline ends. The CDR3 here is CASGRDITAYGYTF. CDR3 DNA sequence: TGTGCCAGCGGAAGGGACATTACAGCCTATGGCTACACCTTC.

The genes are TRBV10-3 and TRBJ2-5, with D perhaps given as TRBD1 or TRBD2 (6 bases each). The germline gives CDR1 ENHRY, CDR2 SYGVKD. V lost 3 bases to trimming and J lost 1 base, with 18 bases between them. This CDR3 has 17 residues. The CDR3 is CAISDPGAEIIQETQYF. The CDR3, as DNA: TGTGCCATCAGTGACCCGGGGGCCGAGATCATCCAAGAGACCCAGTACTTC.

In its sample, this clonotype was seen a few times. The chain uses TRBV12-3 or TRBV12-4 and TRBJ1-5, with a possible D match to TRBD1 (5 bases). The CDR3 totals 19 residues. V dropped 11 bases and J dropped 0 bases, with 29 bases sitting between them. The CDR3: CACWLYVLGVGDSNQPQHF. In nucleotides, the CDR3 is TGTGCCTGCTGGCTGTATGTACTAGGGGTAGGTGATAGCAATCAGCCCCAGCATTTT.